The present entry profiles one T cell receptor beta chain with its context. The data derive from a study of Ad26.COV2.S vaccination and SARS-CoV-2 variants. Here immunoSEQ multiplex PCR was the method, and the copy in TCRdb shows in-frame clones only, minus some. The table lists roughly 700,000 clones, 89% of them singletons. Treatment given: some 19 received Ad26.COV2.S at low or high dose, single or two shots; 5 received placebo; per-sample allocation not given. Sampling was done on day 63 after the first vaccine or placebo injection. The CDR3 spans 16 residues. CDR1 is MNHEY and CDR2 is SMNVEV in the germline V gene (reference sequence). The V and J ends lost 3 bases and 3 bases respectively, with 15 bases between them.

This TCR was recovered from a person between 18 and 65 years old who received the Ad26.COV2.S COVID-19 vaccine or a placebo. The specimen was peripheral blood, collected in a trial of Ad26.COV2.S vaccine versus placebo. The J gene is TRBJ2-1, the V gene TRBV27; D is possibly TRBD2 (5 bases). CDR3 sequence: CASSLASGYYYNEQFF. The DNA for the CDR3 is TGTGCCAGCAGTTTGGCGTCGGGGTACTACTACAATGAGCAGTTCTTC.